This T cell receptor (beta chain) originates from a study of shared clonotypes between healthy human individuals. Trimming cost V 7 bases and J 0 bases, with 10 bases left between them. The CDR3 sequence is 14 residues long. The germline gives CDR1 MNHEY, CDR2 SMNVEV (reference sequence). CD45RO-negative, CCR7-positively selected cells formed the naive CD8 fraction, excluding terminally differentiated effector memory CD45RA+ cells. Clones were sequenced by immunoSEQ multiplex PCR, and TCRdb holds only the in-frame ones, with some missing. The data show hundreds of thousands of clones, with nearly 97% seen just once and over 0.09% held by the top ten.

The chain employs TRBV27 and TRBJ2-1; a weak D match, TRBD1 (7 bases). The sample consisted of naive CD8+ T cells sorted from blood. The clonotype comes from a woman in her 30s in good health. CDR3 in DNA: TGTGCCAGCAACCAGGGGGGCTCCTACAATGAGCAGTTCTTC. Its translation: CASNQGGSYNEQFF.